The 10 T cell receptor beta chains below all came from one sample that was sequenced in a study of read filtering for tumor transcriptome and immune sequencing. Molecular barcoded adaptors covering alpha/delta and beta/gamma chains were used on 400 to 450 ng RNA. TCRdb re-analysed the reads in MiXCR, keeping a single row per CDR3 protein. The table includes 57,000 or so distinct CDR3 sequences, approximately 19% detected once. The sample was a population of CD138-negative cells sorted from bone marrow. These receptors originate from a donor over 35 with multiple myeloma.

The sample holds a few counts of this clonotype. The chain couples TRBV6-6 to TRBJ1-5; TRBD1 aligns across 8 bases. This CDR3 spans 16 amino acids. Trimming took 7 bases from V and 6 from J; bases not matched to a gene: 14. The V gene's germline CDR1 is MNHNY and CDR2 SVGAGI (reference sequence). The CDR3 nucleotides are TGTGCCAGCACAAACACCTTCACAGGGGGACGTCAGCCCCAGCATTTT. It translates to CASTNTFTGGRQPQHF.

This clonotype was detected many times. This chain joins TRBV20-1 and TRBJ2-3; D unclear. This CDR3 has 13 residues. CDR1 is DFQATT and CDR2 is SNEGSKA in the germline V gene (reference sequence). Here the CDR3 reads CQPTGGPTDTQYF. For the CDR3, the DNA is TGCCAACCTACCGGCGGACCCACAGATACGCAGTATTTT.

This clonotype has a handful of counts. CDR3: CSATTPDFIQYF. The CDR3, as DNA: TGCAGTGCTACAACGCCGGACTTTATTCAGTACTTC. The V call is TRBV20-1, the J call TRBJ2-4; the D gene is possibly TRBD2 (5 bases). CDR3 size: 12 residues. V dropped 4 bases and J dropped 10 bases, with 14 bases sitting between them. Germline V gene data show CDR1 as DFQATT and CDR2 as SNEGSKA (reference sequence).

V and J are TRBV27 and TRBJ2-7; D possibly matches TRBD1 or TRBD2 (5 bases each). Deletions cut 0 bases from V and 5 bases from J, with 11 bases between. CDR3 length equals 14 residues. Germline V CDR1 and CDR2: MNHEY, SMNVEV (reference sequence). CDR3 amino acids: CASSLSFRDHEQYF. DNA of the CDR3: TGTGCCAGCAGTTTATCGTTCAGGGACCACGAGCAGTACTTC.

V usage is TRBV19 and J usage is TRBJ1-5, with 7 bases fitting TRBD1. The CDR3 runs to 14 residues. From germline, CDR1 is LNHDA and CDR2 SQIVND (reference sequence). Trimming removed 5 bases from V and 5 bases from J; junction bases left unmatched: 6. The CDR3, as DNA: TGTGCCAGTAGTGTCCAAACAGGGGATCAGCCCCAGCATTTT. It is translated as CASSVQTGDQPQHF.

This clonotype showed up just a few times. A much larger clone is a single base away; this may be a read error. The chain joins TRBV7-2 to TRBJ2-2, with D possibly being TRBD2 (7 bases). Per the germline V gene, CDR1 is SGHTA and CDR2 is FQGNSA. This CDR3 has 13 amino acids. The DNA of the CDR3 is TGTGCCAGCAGCTTCTGGGACACCGGGGGGCTGCTTTTT. Its protein product is CASSFWDTGGLLF.

In its sample, this clonotype was seen many times. The rearrangement uses TRBV24-1 and TRBJ2-2; D not resolved. Germline assignment: CDR1 KGHDR and CDR2 SFDVKD. Trimming took 3 bases from V and 0 from J, leaving 10 bases between them. The CDR3 runs to 16 residues. The DNA of the CDR3 is TGTGCCACCAGTGATCTACGACCCGCGAACACCGGGGAGCTGTTTTTT. This codes for CATSDLRPANTGELFF.

This clonotype was counted a few times. The V and J genes are TRBV28 and TRBJ2-5, with D perhaps matching TRBD1 or TRBD2 (5 bases each). The V gene's germline CDR1 is MDHEN and CDR2 SYDVKM. Trimming pared 6 bases from V and 2 bases from J, leaving 10 bases between. The CDR3 totals 13 residues. CDR3 sequence reads: CASSPGRQETQYF. The CDR3 nucleotides read TGTGCCAGCAGCCCGGGACGGCAAGAGACCCAGTACTTC.

Of note for this clonotype: With a far larger clone one base away, a read error is the likely cause. Given the absence of the conserved phenylalanine or tryptophan at the CDR3 end, a read error is likely. The chain joins TRBV7-4 to TRBJ1-4, with D maybe TRBD1 (6 bases). The V end was cut by 5 bases, the J end by 3 bases, with 19 bases between. CDR1 is SGHVT and CDR2 is SQSDAQ in the germline V gene. The CDR3 consists of 17 residues. CDR3 sequence reads: CASSLTGQQLSNEKLFL. CDR3 in DNA: TGTGCCAGCAGCCTCACAGGGCAGCAGTTGTCTAATGAAAAACTGTTTCTT.

This clonotype was seen many times. The rearrangement links TRBV24-1 to TRBJ2-1, with 9 bases aligning to TRBD2. The CDR3 is 18 amino acids. Germline assignment: CDR1 KGHDR and CDR2 SFDVKD. The trim removed 5 bases at V and 7 bases at J, leaving 17 bases unmatched. CDR3 coding DNA: TGTGCCACCAGTGGTGGGCTAGCGGGGCCCCGGGAATTAAATGAGCAGTTCTTC. It is translated as CATSGGLAGPRELNEQFF.